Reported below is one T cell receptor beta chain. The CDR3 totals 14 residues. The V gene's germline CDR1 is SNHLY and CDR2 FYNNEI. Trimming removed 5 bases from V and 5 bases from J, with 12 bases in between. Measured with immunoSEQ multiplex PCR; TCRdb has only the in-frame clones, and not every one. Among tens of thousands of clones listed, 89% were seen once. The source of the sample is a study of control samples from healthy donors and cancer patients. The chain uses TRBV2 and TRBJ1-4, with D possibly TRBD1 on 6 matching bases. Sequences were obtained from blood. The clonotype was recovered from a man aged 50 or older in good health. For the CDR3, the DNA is TGTGCCAGCAGTTCGGGACACCGCAATGAAAAACTGTTTTTT. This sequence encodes CASSSGHRNEKLFF.